The subject of this entry is one T cell receptor beta chain. This record belongs to a study of blood T cell repertoires in COVID-19. Background on the study: There were acute and convalescent COVID-19 samples, and they came from the United States, Italy and Spain. PBMCs, B-cell-depleted T cells, or T cells provided the cDNA or gDNA that made up the material.

The length of the CDR3 is 15 residues. Germline assignment: CDR1 LGHNA and CDR2 YSLEER. With V trimmed by 0 bases and J by 3 bases, 5 bases remained unmatched. Some clones are missing from TCRdb's copy, which holds only in-frame ones; the method was immunoSEQ multiplex PCR. The data show 250,000 to 300,000 clones, with roughly 88% seen just once and around 0.8% held by the top ten. The clonotype comes from a woman under 40 with acute or convalescent COVID-19. The V and J genes are TRBV4-3 and TRBJ2-7; 7 bases map to TRBD1. The sample taken for sequencing was peripheral blood. The CDR3 spells CASSQEARDSYEQYF. The CDR3 DNA is TGCGCCAGCAGCCAAGAGGCAAGGGACAGCTACGAGCAGTACTTC.